A single sample is the source of the 15 T cell receptor beta chains below, sequenced in a study of cytomegalovirus exposure and HLA in healthy donors (dated by TCRdb to 2015 to 2018). The library was prepared using the immunoSEQ multiplex PCR assay. The multiplex PCR relied on a mix of 60 forward primers for TCR Vbeta segments and 13 reverse primers for TCR Jbeta segments. Drawn from immuneACCESS, this table holds only the in-frame rearrangements with V and J called that TCRdb kept. Clones are partly lost; checked studies trace under half to an unresolved V gene and leave the rest unexplained. The table for this sample lists roughly 110,000 clones; about 71% of them were counted only once. The top ten clones comprise less than 0.95% of the sample. The sequenced sample consisted of PBMCs. The receptors originated from a boy between 5 and 17 years old in good health and CMV-seronegative.

The J gene is TRBJ2-7, the V gene TRBV6-1; perhaps TRBD1 as D (5 bases). Germline V CDR1 and CDR2: MNHNS, SASEGT. Deletions cut 1 base from V and 3 bases from J, with 13 bases between. The CDR3 length is 15 residues. CDR3 nucleotide sequence: TGTGCCAGCAGTGAAGGGGGCGGCGGTTACTACGAGCAGTACTTC. Translating it yields CASSEGGGGYYEQYF.

The genes are TRBV28 and TRBJ1-1; D perhaps matches TRBD1 (5 bases). V shed 6 bases and J shed 8 bases, with 10 bases lying between them. Germline CDR1 MDHEN, CDR2 SYDVKM. The CDR3 is made up of 11 amino acids. CDR3 region: CASSLWGEAFF. CDR3 nucleotides: TGTGCCAGCAGCCTATGGGGCGAAGCTTTCTTT.

This chain connects TRBV7-2 to TRBJ1-2, with 9 bases aligning to TRBD1. Per germline, CDR1 SGHTA and CDR2 FQGNSA. The CDR3 is made up of 15 amino acids. V trimming: 5 bases; J trimming: 5 bases; junction bases outside the gene matches: 9. CDR3 amino acids: CASSPWTGERYGYTF. In DNA form, the CDR3 reads TGTGCCAGCAGCCCCTGGACAGGGGAGAGGTATGGCTACACCTTC.

The rearrangement uses TRBV5-1 and TRBJ2-5; the D gene is possibly TRBD1 (5 bases). This CDR3 spans 19 amino acids. V shed 2 bases and J shed 2 bases, with 25 bases lying between them. Germline V gene lookup returns CDR1 SGHRS and CDR2 YFSETQ. The CDR3 protein is CASSFFIRSKRQLQETQYF. In nucleotides, the CDR3 is TGCGCCAGCAGCTTTTTTATTAGGTCCAAGCGACAGTTACAAGAGACCCAGTACTTC.

The chain links TRBV7-2 to TRBJ1-2, with a tentative D call TRBD1 (6 bases). CDR3 size: 13 residues. V was cut by 5 bases and J by 5 bases, with 12 bases left in between. Germline V CDR1 and CDR2: SGHTA, FQGNSA. CDR3 in amino acids: CASSPQGKYGYTF. In nucleotides, the CDR3 is TGTGCCAGCAGCCCACAGGGAAAATATGGCTACACCTTC.

The chain combines TRBV28 with TRBJ2-5; D unresolved. The germline gives CDR1 MDHEN, CDR2 SYDVKM. V lost 3 bases to trimming and J lost 3 bases, with 5 bases between them. The CDR3 extends over 12 amino acids. Here the CDR3 reads CASSFPEETQYF. The CDR3, as DNA: TGTGCCAGCAGTTTCCCAGAAGAGACCCAGTACTTC. Full variable domain (missing parts from reference TRBV28 and TRBJ2-5): DVKVTQSSRYLVKRTGEKVFLECVQDMDHENMFWYRQDPGLGLRLIYFSYDVKMKEKGDIPEGYSVSREKKERFSLILESASTNQTSMYLCASSFPEETQYFGPGTRLLVL.

This clone was seen more than once but under ten times. The V call is TRBV5-1, the J call TRBJ2-5, with 14 bases lining up with TRBD2. Trimming took 5 bases from V and 5 from J; bases not matched to a gene: 8. The germline V gene encodes CDR1 SGHRS and CDR2 YFSETQ. The CDR3 has 16 residues. CDR3 DNA sequence: TGCGCCAGCAGTGTGAGGACTAGCGGGGGGCACGAGACCCAGTACTTC. Translating gives CASSVRTSGGHETQYF.

This clone has only a few counts. The chain uses TRBV5-6 and TRBJ2-1, with no clear D. Trimming took off 4 bases at V and 4 bases at J, with 3 bases between the two ends. Germline lookup yields CDR1 SGHDT and CDR2 YYEEEE. The CDR3 runs to 11 residues. The CDR3 loop is CASSLYNEQFF. CDR3 nucleotide sequence: TGTGCCAGCAGCCTTTACAATGAGCAGTTCTTC.

V usage is TRBV5-4 and J usage is TRBJ2-1, with 11 bases fitting TRBD1. V lost 5 bases and J lost 5; bases outside the gene matches: 6. Germline CDR1 reads SGHNT; CDR2 reads YYREEE (reference sequence). CDR3 length equals 15 residues. CDR3 sequence reads: CASRSGQGGNNEQFF. The CDR3 DNA follows: TGTGCCAGCAGATCGGGACAGGGGGGGAACAATGAGCAGTTCTTC.

The sample holds a few counts of this clone. CDR3 sequence reads: CAVSGRTYEQYF. The CDR3 region has the DNA TGTGCCGTTAGCGGGAGAACGTACGAGCAGTACTTC. The chain links TRBV12-1 to TRBJ2-7; TRBD2 reflects the table's D call only, with no check against the DNA. TRBV12-1 is reported as a pseudogene. This CDR3 has 12 amino acids.

The CDR3, as DNA: TGTGCCTGGAGTCCCGGAGGGCGAACTTGGGAAAAACTGTTTTTT. Encoded protein: CAWSPGGRTWEKLFF. This rearrangement joins TRBV30 to TRBJ1-4, with D unclear. Germline values: CDR1 GTSNPN, CDR2 SVGIG (reference sequence). The CDR3 is 15 amino acids. Trimming shortened V by 2 bases and J by 8 bases, and 18 bases separated the two germline ends.

This clone came up a few times. The chain has TRBV19 and TRBJ1-1; D remains unclear. Germline CDR1 reads LNHDA; CDR2 reads SQIVND (reference sequence). There are 13 residues in the CDR3. Deletions cut 3 bases from V and 5 bases from J, with 10 bases between. This CDR3 is CASSITVLTEAFF. CDR3 DNA: TGTGCCAGTAGTATTACGGTCTTGACTGAAGCTTTCTTT.

V usage is TRBV5-1 and J usage is TRBJ1-1; 7 positions match TRBD1. The length of the CDR3 is 14 residues. V was clipped by 0 bases and J by 9 bases; unmatched bases: 8. Germline CDR1 is SGHRS and CDR2 is YFSETQ. CDR3 DNA: TGCGCCAGCAGCTTGGTAGACTGGGACAGCAAAGCTTTCTTT. Translation gives CASSLVDWDSKAFF. The variable domain in full, completed from reference TRBV5-1 and TRBJ1-1, reads KAGVTQTPRYLIKTRGQQVTLSCSPISGHRSVSWYQQTPGQGLQFLFEYFSETQRNKGNFPGRFSGRQFSNSRSEMNVSTLELGDSALYLCASSLVDWDSKAFFGQGTRLTVV.

J is TRBJ1-5 and V is TRBV19, with D possibly TRBD1 on 5 matching bases. CDR3 size: 15 residues. The V end lost 6 bases, the J end lost 7 bases, and 19 bases lay between the germline ends. Per the germline V gene, CDR1 is LNHDA and CDR2 is SQIVND (reference sequence). CDR3 sequence reads: CASRMGGAAGQPQHF. CDR3 DNA sequence: TGTGCCAGTAGGATGGGAGGGGCGGCCGGGCAGCCCCAGCATTTT.

The V gene is TRBV28, the J gene TRBJ1-5; 7 positions agree with TRBD1. The CDR3 extends over 17 amino acids. V shed 5 bases, J shed 4 bases, and the junction held 14 bases outside the gene matches. The germline V gene has CDR1 MDHEN and CDR2 SYDVKM. CDR3 in DNA: TGTGCCAGCAGTGCACTGCCGGGGACAGCCGCAAATCAGCCCCAGCATTTT. This gives the protein CASSALPGTAANQPQHF.